The T cell receptor (beta chain) described here comes from a study of cytotoxic CD8 clonotypes in ibrutinib-treated CLL. Study context: Response material was collected after a median 12 months of treatment, range 6 to 36.

Deep sequencing aimed at 1 in 200,000 to 1 in 1 million T cells' resolution. Assay: immunoSEQ multiplex PCR; the TCRdb copy retains only in-frame clones and omits some. The sample consists of about 50,000 clones, around four fifths of them appearing once. Germline V gene sequence: CDR1 MNHEY, CDR2 SMNVEV (reference sequence). Trimming cost V 0 bases and J 5 bases; bases outside gene matches: 0. CDR3 length: 13 residues. The TCR originated in a human donor with chronic lymphocytic leukemia. Sequencing used PBMCs, obtained after 24 months of ibrutinib treatment. This chain connects TRBV27 to TRBJ1-1, with 7 positions matching TRBD1. The CDR3: CASSLSRGTEAFF. The DNA of the CDR3 is TGTGCCAGCAGTTTATCCAGGGGGACTGAAGCTTTCTTT.